A single sample is the source of the 25 T cell receptor beta chains below, sequenced in a study of blood T cells in healthy people across ages (dated by TCRdb to 2013 to 2016). Library preparation was by 5' RACE. Instrument used: Illumina HiSeq 2500. A second PCR of about 6 to 12 cycles was run with a J-beta primer mix and a sample-barcoded 5' primer. TCRdb itself trimmed the public reads at Q25 with fastp, ran MiXCR and retained productive beta chains. When rows share a CDR3 protein, they turn into one entry using the most common DNA and genes. The sample table records approximately 490,000 distinct CDR3 sequences; about 24% of these occur just once. The ten largest clones capture 8.7% of the sample. These data are also associated with another study on T cells of mothers and their children.

Sequenced material: blood. All receptors derive from a boy under 18 in good health.

The chain couples TRBV6-2 or TRBV6-3 to TRBJ2-5; D gene uncertain. V was pared by 7 bases and J by 4 bases, with 13 bases between. CDR1 and CDR2 from the germline V gene are MNHEY and SVGEGT. The CDR3 extends over 13 amino acids. CDR3 nucleotides: TGTGCCAGCACCACGGACCCGTCAGAGACCCAGTACTTC. Its translation is CASTTDPSETQYF.

The J gene is TRBJ2-7, the V gene TRBV5-6; D remains unclear. CDR1 and CDR2 from the germline V gene are SGHDT and YYEEEE. This CDR3 contains 19 residues. The V and J ends lost 4 bases and 0 bases respectively, with 26 bases between them. CDR3 sequence reads: CASSPYGDFNRRSSYEQYF. The CDR3 bases are TGTGCCAGCAGCCCATATGGGGATTTTAACCGGAGAAGCTCCTACGAGCAGTACTTC.

This chain joins TRBV5-4 and TRBJ2-2; 9 bases line up with TRBD1. V was clipped by 4 bases and J by 1 base; unmatched bases: 14. The CDR3 sequence is 19 residues long. Looked up from germline, CDR1 is SGHNT and CDR2 is YYREEE (reference sequence). Written as DNA, the CDR3 is TGTGCCAGCAGCGGGGGACAGGGATTGGGGCTGGGGAACACCGGGGAGCTGTTTTTT. It translates to CASSGGQGLGLGNTGELFF.

This sequence joins TRBV20-1 and TRBJ1-4; D is perhaps TRBD1 (6 bases). Germline V gene sequence: CDR1 DFQATT, CDR2 SNEGSKA (reference sequence). Trimming shortened V by 6 bases and J by 6 bases, and 26 bases separated the two germline ends. The CDR3 runs 17 residues. The CDR3 sequence: CSAPVPIFLSGDEKLFF. In nucleotides, the CDR3 is TGCAGTGCCCCGGTCCCAATATTTTTGTCAGGGGATGAAAAACTGTTTTTT.

This clonotype has only a few counts. CDR3 residues: CAISGGNSETQYF. Written as DNA, the CDR3 is TGTGCCATCAGTGGGGGGAATTCGGAGACCCAGTACTTC. This chain joins TRBV10-3 and TRBJ2-5; the D call may be TRBD1 or TRBD2 (5 bases each). The germline V gene encodes CDR1 ENHRY and CDR2 SYGVKD. The CDR3 is 13 amino acids. Deletions cut 4 bases from V and 5 bases from J, with 11 bases between.

Note on this clonotype: A read error may explain this, as a much larger clone is one base away. The chain links TRBV29-1 to TRBJ2-5, with D tentatively TRBD2 (7 bases). Germline V gene data show CDR1 as SQVTM and CDR2 as ANQGSEA. The germline V and J ends were trimmed by 2 bases and 5 bases, with 12 bases remaining between them. The length of the CDR3 is 13 residues. The CDR3 loop reads CSVEPGGQETQYF. The CDR3 nucleotides are TGCAGCGTTGAACCCGGGGGGCAGGAGACCCAGTACTTC.

The chain is built from TRBV29-1 and TRBJ2-1, with 8 bases fitting TRBD1. The J call is in doubt because the DNA end fits TRBJ2-7 better. The CDR3 consists of 13 residues. Germline CDR1 reads SQVTM; CDR2 reads ANQGSEA. DNA of the CDR3: TGCAGCGTTTCCCGGCAGGGGGCAAGCGAGCAGTACTTC. This sequence encodes CSVSRQGASEQYF.

This clonotype was observed a handful of times. The rearrangement links TRBV12-3 or TRBV12-4 to TRBJ1-5; D possibly corresponds to TRBD1 (5 bases). V shed 10 bases and J shed 3 bases, with 13 bases lying between them. This CDR3 is 13 amino acids long. This CDR3 is CAIQPGPNQPQHF. The DNA of the CDR3 is TGTGCCATACAACCAGGGCCCAATCAGCCCCAGCATTTT.

The chain uses TRBV28 and TRBJ1-2; D might be TRBD1 (6 bases). The germline V gene encodes CDR1 MDHEN and CDR2 SYDVKM. This CDR3 has 17 residues. V was pared by 0 bases and J by 3 bases, with 17 bases between. This CDR3 is CASSLWDSTVAHYGYTF. The CDR3 nucleotides are TGTGCCAGCAGTTTATGGGACAGCACTGTAGCCCACTATGGCTACACCTTC.

This clonotype was seen only a few times. J is TRBJ1-1 and V is TRBV5-1; 12 positions agree with TRBD1. The CDR3 spans 18 residues. The V and J ends lost 0 bases and 1 base, in that order; junction bases with no gene match: 7. Looked up from germline, CDR1 is SGHRS and CDR2 is YFSETQ. CDR3 sequence reads: CASSLGSGTGGTNTEAFF. The CDR3 region has the DNA TGCGCCAGCAGCTTGGGCTCCGGGACAGGGGGCACGAACACTGAAGCTTTCTTT.

This sequence joins TRBV28 and TRBJ2-3; 11 bases match TRBD1. CDR1 is MDHEN, CDR2 SYDVKM, per germline. This CDR3 contains 18 residues. With V trimmed by 6 bases and J by 3 bases, 14 bases remained unmatched. The CDR3 spells CASSLHGRGDRGTDTQYF. The CDR3 DNA reads as TGTGCCAGCAGCCTTCATGGCCGTGGGGACAGGGGGACAGATACGCAGTATTTT.

The CDR3 region is CASSSWGQGVNQPQHF. CDR3 sequence (DNA): TGTGCCAGCAGTTCCTGGGGACAGGGGGTCAATCAGCCCCAGCATTTT. This sequence joins TRBV6-5 and TRBJ1-5, with 11 bases fitting TRBD1. With 4 bases clipped from V and 3 bases from J, the junction kept 5 bases outside the gene matches. Germline V gives CDR1 MNHEY, CDR2 SVGAGI. CDR3 length: 16 residues.

Only a few counts were recorded for this clonotype. The chain combines TRBV2 with TRBJ1-2, with D unclear. From germline, CDR1 is SNHLY and CDR2 FYNNEI. The CDR3 has 14 amino acids. Trimming removed 6 bases at V and 7 bases at J, with 18 bases between. The chain's CDR3 is CASRKDGRRVGYTF. DNA of the CDR3: TGTGCCAGCAGGAAAGATGGGCGTCGAGTTGGCTACACCTTC.

V gene TRBV7-2 combines with J gene TRBJ1-2, with a weak D call TRBD1 (5 bases). Trimming removed 4 bases at V and 4 bases at J, with 10 bases between. Germline CDR1 is SGHTA and CDR2 is FQGNSA. CDR3 length: 13 residues. DNA of the CDR3: TGTGCCAGCAGCTCAGGGTTTGGCTATGGCTACACCTTC. Protein product: CASSSGFGYGYTF.

Only a few counts were recorded for this clonotype. This chain links TRBV6-2 or TRBV6-3 with TRBJ1-2; weak D call: TRBD1 (5 bases). This CDR3 is built from 15 residues. V lost 7 bases to trimming and J lost 0 bases, with 15 bases between them. Germline V gene data show CDR1 as MNHEY and CDR2 as SVGEGT. The CDR3 DNA reads TGTGCCAGCAATCCTCAGACAGTGGCTAACTATGGCTACACCTTC. Its translation is CASNPQTVANYGYTF.

The rearrangement links TRBV7-2 to TRBJ1-5, with 8 nucleotides matching TRBD1. The V segment lost 1 base and the J segment 1 base; nucleotides outside the gene matches: 3. CDR1 and CDR2 from the germline V gene are SGHTA and FQGNSA. The CDR3 contains 16 residues. CDR3: CASSLGDRLSNQPQHF. DNA of the CDR3: TGTGCCAGCAGCTTAGGGGACAGGCTGAGCAATCAGCCCCAGCATTTT. Supplemented by reference TRBV7-2 and TRBJ1-5, the full variable domain reads GAGVSQSPSNKVTEKGKDVELRCDPISGHTALYWYRQSLGQGLEFLIYFQGNSAPDKSGLPSDRFSAERTGGSVSTLTIQRTQQEDSAVYLCASSLGDRLSNQPQHFGDGTRLSIL.

CDR3 in DNA: TGTGCCAGCAGTGACTCGATGACGGGCTCCAATGAGCAGTTCTTC. It is translated as CASSDSMTGSNEQFF. This chain joins TRBV6-4 and TRBJ2-1, with no clear D. This CDR3 spans 15 amino acids. Trimming shortened V by 0 bases and J by 6 bases, and 12 bases separated the two germline ends. Looked up from germline, CDR1 is MRHNA and CDR2 is SNTAGT.

The V gene is TRBV4-1, the J gene TRBJ2-4, with 7 bases matching TRBD1. Trimming removed 0 bases from V and 2 bases from J; junction bases left unmatched: 7. The CDR3 is 17 residues long. CDR1 and CDR2 (germline): MGHRA, YSYEKL. CDR3 region: CASSQDFTGVTKNIQYF. The CDR3 bases are TGCGCCAGCAGCCAAGATTTCACAGGGGTTACCAAAAACATTCAGTACTTC.

This clonotype has more than one count but fewer than ten. The genes are TRBV4-1 and TRBJ2-7; TRBD2 might be the D (7 bases). The CDR3 loop spans 14 amino acids. The ends were cut back, 0 bases at V and 2 bases at J, with 8 bases in the middle. The V gene's germline CDR1 is MGHRA and CDR2 YSYEKL. CDR3 region: CASSQEGGAYEQYF. For the CDR3, the DNA is TGCGCCAGCAGCCAAGAAGGGGGGGCCTACGAGCAGTACTTC.

This clonotype has more than one count but fewer than ten. V is TRBV20-1 and J is TRBJ2-7; 10 bases are a match to TRBD1. Trimming at V came to 5 bases and at J to 2 bases, leaving 12 bases not matched to a gene. Germline V gene lookup returns CDR1 DFQATT and CDR2 SNEGSKA (reference sequence). This CDR3 has 16 residues. The CDR3 nucleotides read TGCAGTGCTGACGGAAGACAGGGGGCTCCTACCTACGAGCAGTACTTC. Protein product: CSADGRQGAPTYEQYF.

V usage is TRBV3-1 and J usage is TRBJ1-5, with D uncertain. V gave up 0 bases and J gave up 1 base, with 7 bases separating them. Germline assignment: CDR1 LGHDT and CDR2 YNNKEL (reference sequence). The CDR3 extends over 15 amino acids. The chain's CDR3 is CASSQEVGSNQPQHF. For the CDR3, the DNA is TGTGCCAGCAGCCAAGAAGTTGGCAGCAATCAGCCCCAGCATTTT.

CDR3 amino acids: CASSQRRQGLPYEQYF. DNA for the CDR3: TGTGCCAGCAGCCAAAGGAGACAGGGCTTACCCTACGAGCAGTACTTC. The chain couples TRBV3-1 to TRBJ2-7; TRBD1 agrees at 7 bases. V shed 2 bases and J 2 bases; nucleotides not matched to a gene: 9. Germline V gene data show CDR1 as LGHDT and CDR2 as YNNKEL (reference sequence). The CDR3 extends over 16 amino acids.

This clonotype has more than one count but fewer than ten. The chain uses TRBV19 and TRBJ1-6; D is undetermined. With 5 bases removed from V and 5 bases from J, the gap between germline ends came to 10 bases. This CDR3 comprises 14 residues. Germline lookup yields CDR1 LNHDA and CDR2 SQIVND (reference sequence). In DNA, the CDR3 is TGTGCCAGTAGTTCCGGCGGTAATAATTCACCCCTCCACTTT. Protein product: CASSSGGNNSPLHF.

The chain couples TRBV28 to TRBJ2-7; 8 bases agree with TRBD1. Looked up from germline, CDR1 is MDHEN and CDR2 is SYDVKM. This CDR3 is 14 amino acids long. With V trimmed by 9 bases and J by 7 bases, 14 bases remained unmatched. DNA of the CDR3: TGTGCCAGTACACGGGCAGGGGGCCGCAAAGAGCAGTACTTC. Residues: CASTRAGGRKEQYF.

V usage is TRBV29-1 and J usage is TRBJ1-6; a possible D gene is TRBD1 (5 bases). Germline V CDR1 and CDR2: SQVTM, ANQGSEA. The CDR3 contains 15 residues. The V end lost 6 bases, the J end lost 10 bases, and 22 bases lay between the germline ends. The CDR3 reads CSVTVDRTSASPLHF. DNA of the CDR3: TGCAGCGTCACCGTGGATAGGACATCGGCATCACCCCTCCACTTT.